This TCR beta chain comes out of a study of CD8 T cells in ankylosing spondylitis. Study conclusions and caveats: Earlier work had already found some motif variants in reactive arthritis synovial fluid and blood. The disease-linked clones had a CD8+ phenotype and low blood frequencies.

TCRdb reprocessed the 5' RACE reads via MiXCR and lists one record per CDR3 protein. Among more than 150,000 distinct CDR3 sequences, more than 10% were seen once, and the ten largest hold about 17%. The V and J ends lost 6 bases and 0 bases respectively, with 9 bases between them. Germline assignment: CDR1 MNHNY and CDR2 SVGAGI (reference sequence). The CDR3 has 13 amino acids. About this clonotype: Its antigen is undetermined.

V usage is TRBV6-6 and J usage is TRBJ2-7, with D maybe TRBD2 (7 bases). The sequence came from a male donor with ankylosing spondylitis or in good health (not recorded which). What was sequenced was blood, either unsorted or a sorted T cell fraction (not recorded which). The DNA for the CDR3 is TGTGCCAGCAGCCGGGGGGCCTCCTACGAGCAGTACTTC. Translated, it gives CASSRGASYEQYF.